This note documents a single T cell receptor beta chain sequence. This CDR3 comprises 17 residues. CDR1 SNHLY and CDR2 FYNNEI come from the germline V gene. Trimming took 4 bases from V and 6 from J; bases not matched to a gene: 14. This sample is drawn from a study of CD8 T cells in Susac syndrome. Negative isolation yielded CD4+ and CD8+ T cells, and FACS enriched TEMRA cells. RNA in amounts of roughly 0.5 to 1 ug was reverse transcribed with random hexamers. The authors amplified TCR beta CDR3 across 54 Vbeta and 13 Jbeta using immunoSEQ multiplex PCR. A single record per CDR3 protein comes from TCRdb applying MiXCR to the immunoSEQ multiplex PCR reads. The repertoire consists of a few hundred thousand distinct CDR3 sequences, with 92% occurring once and the leading ten covering about 0.063%.

The chain links TRBV2 to TRBJ2-3; 9 bases align to TRBD2. The sample comprised CD4+ T cells from PBMCs. This TCR came from a human donor with multiple sclerosis. CDR3 amino acids: CASSVRSGGRAADTQYF. The CDR3 region has the DNA TGTGCCAGCAGTGTTCGGTCGGGCGGGAGGGCGGCTGATACGCAGTATTTT.